The source of this T cell receptor beta chain is a study of CD8 T cells in ankylosing spondylitis. Study-wide results and caveats: There was reportedly significant enrichment of clones that were disease-linked in matched ankylosing spondylitis synovial fluid. Prior literature has documented some motif variants in synovial fluid and blood from reactive arthritis. Seven to nine highly homologous variants formed a TCR beta motif that appeared characteristic of ankylosing spondylitis blood.

Quantitative barcoded 5'-RACE was used to prepare TCR beta libraries. Each CDR3 protein gets one entry after TCRdb re-called the 5' RACE reads with MiXCR. The sample has around 490,000 distinct CDR3 sequences, approximately 5% seen once. V lost 0 bases and J lost 0, with 11 bases in between. Per the germline V gene, CDR1 is LGHNA and CDR2 is YNFKEQ. This CDR3 spans 16 amino acids. This clonotype was observed at least ten times. Its specificity is unknown. The source is a male donor with ankylosing spondylitis. The chain carries TRBV4-2 and TRBJ1-2; D is uncertain. The sample was blood, either unsorted or a sorted T cell fraction (not recorded which). The CDR3 bases are TGTGCCAGCAGCCAAGAGGATATACAAGCTAACTATGGCTACACCTTC. The encoded protein is CASSQEDIQANYGYTF.